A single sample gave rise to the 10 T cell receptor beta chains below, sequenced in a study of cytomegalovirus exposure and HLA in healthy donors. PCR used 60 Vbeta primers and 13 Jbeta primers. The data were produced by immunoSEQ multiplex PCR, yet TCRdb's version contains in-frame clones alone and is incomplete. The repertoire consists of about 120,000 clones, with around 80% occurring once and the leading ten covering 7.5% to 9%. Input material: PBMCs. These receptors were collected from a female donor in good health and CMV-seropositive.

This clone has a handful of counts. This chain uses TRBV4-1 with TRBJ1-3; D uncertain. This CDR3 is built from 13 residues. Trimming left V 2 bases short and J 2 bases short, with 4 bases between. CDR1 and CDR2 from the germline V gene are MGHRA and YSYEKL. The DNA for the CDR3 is TGCGCCAGCAGCCAAATAACTGGAAACACCATATATTTT. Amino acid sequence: CASSQITGNTIYF.

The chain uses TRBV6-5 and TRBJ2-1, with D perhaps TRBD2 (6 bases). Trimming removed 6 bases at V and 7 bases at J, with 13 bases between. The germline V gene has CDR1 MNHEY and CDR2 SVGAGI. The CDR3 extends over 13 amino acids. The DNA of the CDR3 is TGTGCCAGCAGGGAGGGACGGAGTAATGAGCAGTTCTTC. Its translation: CASREGRSNEQFF.

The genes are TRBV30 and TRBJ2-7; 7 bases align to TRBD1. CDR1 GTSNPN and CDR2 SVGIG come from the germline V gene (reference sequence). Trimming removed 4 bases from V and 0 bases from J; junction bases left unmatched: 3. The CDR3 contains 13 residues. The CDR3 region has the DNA TGTGCCTGGACAGGGGGTTACTCCTACGAGCAGTACTTC. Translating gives CAWTGGYSYEQYF. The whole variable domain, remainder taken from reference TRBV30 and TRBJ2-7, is SQTIHQWPATLVQPVGSPLSLECTVEGTSNPNLYWYRQAAGRGLQLLFYSVGIGQISSEVPQNLSASRPQDRQFILSSKKLLLSDSGFYLCAWTGGYSYEQYFGPGTRLTVT.

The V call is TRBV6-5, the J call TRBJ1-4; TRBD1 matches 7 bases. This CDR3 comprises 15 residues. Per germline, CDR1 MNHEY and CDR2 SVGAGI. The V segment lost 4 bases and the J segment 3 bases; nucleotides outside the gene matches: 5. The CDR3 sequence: CASSSNRGANEKLFF. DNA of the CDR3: TGTGCCAGCAGTTCAAACAGGGGTGCTAATGAAAAACTGTTTTTT.

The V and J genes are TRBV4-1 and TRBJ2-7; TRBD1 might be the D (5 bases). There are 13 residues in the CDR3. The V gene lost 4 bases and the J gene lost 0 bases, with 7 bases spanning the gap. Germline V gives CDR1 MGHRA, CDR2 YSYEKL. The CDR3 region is CASSRTPSYEQYF. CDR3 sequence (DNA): TGCGCCAGCAGCCGGACACCCTCCTACGAGCAGTACTTC.

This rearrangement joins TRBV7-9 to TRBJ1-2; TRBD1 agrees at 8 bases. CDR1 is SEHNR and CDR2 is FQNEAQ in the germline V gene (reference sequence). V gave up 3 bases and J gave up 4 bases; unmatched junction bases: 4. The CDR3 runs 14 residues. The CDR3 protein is CASSLGTGGYGYTF. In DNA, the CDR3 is TGTGCCAGCAGCTTGGGCACAGGGGGCTATGGCTACACCTTC.

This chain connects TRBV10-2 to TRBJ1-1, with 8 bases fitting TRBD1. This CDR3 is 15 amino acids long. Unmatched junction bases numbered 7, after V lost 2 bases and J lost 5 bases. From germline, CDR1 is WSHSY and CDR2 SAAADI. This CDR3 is CASSENAGGWTEAFF. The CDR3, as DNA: TGCGCCAGCAGTGAGAATGCAGGGGGCTGGACTGAAGCTTTCTTT.

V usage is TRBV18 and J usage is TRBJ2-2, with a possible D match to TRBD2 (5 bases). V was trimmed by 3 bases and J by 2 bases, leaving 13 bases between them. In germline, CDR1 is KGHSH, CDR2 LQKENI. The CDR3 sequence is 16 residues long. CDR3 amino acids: CASSPAKRSNTGELFF. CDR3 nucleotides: TGTGCCAGCTCACCCGCTAAGCGGTCTAACACCGGGGAGCTGTTTTTT.

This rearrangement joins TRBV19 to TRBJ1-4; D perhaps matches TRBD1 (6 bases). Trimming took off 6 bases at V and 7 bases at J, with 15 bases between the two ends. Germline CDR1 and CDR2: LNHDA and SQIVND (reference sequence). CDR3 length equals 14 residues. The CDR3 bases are TGTGCCAGTAGGCAGGGGACCTCCCGTGAAAAACTGTTTTTT. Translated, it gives CASRQGTSREKLFF.

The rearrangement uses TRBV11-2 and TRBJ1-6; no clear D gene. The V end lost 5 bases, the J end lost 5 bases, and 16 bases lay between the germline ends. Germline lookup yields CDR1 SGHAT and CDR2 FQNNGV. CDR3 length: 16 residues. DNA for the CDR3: TGTGCCAGCAGCACGGGCGGGTCTACAAATAATTCACCCCTCCACTTT. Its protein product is CASSTGGSTNNSPLHF.